The sequence of this T cell receptor (beta chain) was determined in a study of Ad26.COV2.S vaccination and SARS-CoV-2 variants. The wider study: In the study, Ad26.COV2.S was injected intramuscularly once, or twice 56 days apart. Study-level results: Considerable breadth of spike-specific CD8+ and CD4+ T cell responses has reportedly been documented following vaccination. While placebo recipients had lower spike-specific TCR breadth, vaccine recipients had more.

Data came from immunoSEQ multiplex PCR; TCRdb stores just in-frame clones and leaves some out. The sample consists of about 350,000 clones, about 85% of them appearing once. Documented treatment: roughly 18 received Ad26.COV2.S at low or high dose, single or two shots; five or six received placebo; per-sample allocation not given. Repertoires come from day 63 after the first vaccine or placebo injection. Wuhan-strain SARS-CoV-2 spike was expressed by the Ad26 vector that made up the vaccine. Trimming cost V 5 bases and J 4 bases, with 8 bases left between them. This CDR3 region has 11 residues. Germline V gene sequence: CDR1 DFQATT, CDR2 SNEGSKA (reference sequence). With regard to this clone: The antigen is undetermined. Other DNA sequences in the sample encode the same CDR3.

The TCR originated in a person between 18 and 65 years old who received the Ad26.COV2.S COVID-19 vaccine or a placebo. The sample in question was peripheral blood, obtained in a trial of Ad26.COV2.S vaccine versus placebo. V and J are TRBV20-1 and TRBJ1-1, with D possibly matching TRBD1 (6 bases). CDR3 DNA sequence: TGCAGTGCTCGAGGGGGCACTGAAGCTTTCTTT. This translates into CSARGGTEAFF.